This T cell receptor beta chain was captured by sequencing in a study of cytomegalovirus exposure and HLA in healthy donors. This clone was seen a handful of times. Its specificity is not known. An end of the junction does not agree with germline; a read error may underlie this. The same CDR3 arises from other DNA sequences in this sample as well. Whole-study results and caveats: Roughly even sequencing depth across donors was the assumption behind the presence/absence analyses.

The CDR3 totals 15 residues. In germline, CDR1 is SGHAT, CDR2 FQNNGV. The PCR ran on 60 Vbeta and 13 Jbeta primers. Generated by immunoSEQ multiplex PCR, the TCRdb table keeps only in-frame clones and is missing some. The sample has around 100,000 clones; about 80% are singletons. Material for sequencing was PBMCs. This receptor was obtained from a woman in her late teens or twenties in good health and CMV-seropositive. The chain links TRBV11-2 to TRBJ1-5, with 8 bases that match TRBD1. The CDR3 spells CASSLDRGPNQPQHF. The DNA for the CDR3 is TGTGCCAGCAGCCTAGACAGGGGTCCCAATCAGCCCCAGCATTTT. The full variable domain, rest sourced from reference TRBV11-2 and TRBJ1-5, is EAGVAQSPRYKIIEKRQSVAFWCNPISGHATLYWYQQILGQGPKLLIQFQNNGVVDDSQLPKDRFSAERLKGVDSTLKIQPAKLEDSAVYLCASSLDRGPNQPQHFGDGTRLSIL.